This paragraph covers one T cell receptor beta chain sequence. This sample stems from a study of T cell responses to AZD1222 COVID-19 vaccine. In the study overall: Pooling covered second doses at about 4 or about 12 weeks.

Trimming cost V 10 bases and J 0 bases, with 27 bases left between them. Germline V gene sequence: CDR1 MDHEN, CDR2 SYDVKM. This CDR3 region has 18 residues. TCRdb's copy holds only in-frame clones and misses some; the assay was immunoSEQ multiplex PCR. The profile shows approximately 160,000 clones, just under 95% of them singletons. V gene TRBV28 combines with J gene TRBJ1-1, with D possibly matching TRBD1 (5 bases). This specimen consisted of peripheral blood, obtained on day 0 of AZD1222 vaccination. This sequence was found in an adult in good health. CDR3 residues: CATLPRRGTGRMNTEAFF. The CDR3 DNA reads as TGTGCCACCCTACCCAGACGGGGGACCGGTCGTATGAACACTGAAGCTTTCTTT.